The 17 T cell receptor beta chains presented below share a single source sample, sequenced in a study of cytomegalovirus exposure and HLA in healthy donors. Both 60 Vbeta primers and 13 Jbeta primers went into the PCR. Sequencing used immunoSEQ multiplex PCR; TCRdb keeps in-frame clones, though not all of them. The table has 92,000 or so clones, roughly 63% seen once. The source material was PBMCs. The receptor source for this set is a woman aged 45-65 years in good health and CMV-seropositive.

This chain joins TRBV2 and TRBJ2-2; the D gene is possibly TRBD2 (5 bases). Germline V gene sequence: CDR1 SNHLY, CDR2 FYNNEI. The V gene lost 3 bases and the J gene lost 3 bases, with 11 bases spanning the gap. There are 15 residues in the CDR3. DNA of the CDR3: TGTGCCAGCAGTGACGAGGGTCCGGACACCGGGGAGCTGTTTTTT. Translating gives CASSDEGPDTGELFF.

The chain's CDR3 is CASSQSAGSYEQYF. CDR3 nucleotides: TGTGCCAGCTCACAATCGGCAGGGTCCTACGAGCAGTACTTC. The V gene is TRBV18, the J gene TRBJ2-7; the D gene is possibly TRBD1 (5 bases). There are 14 residues in the CDR3. The germline V and J ends were trimmed by 4 bases and 1 base, with 11 bases remaining between them. Germline V gene lookup returns CDR1 KGHSH and CDR2 LQKENI.

This chain links TRBV11-2 with TRBJ2-4; TRBD2 agrees at 11 bases. The ends lost 4 bases at V and 2 bases at J; junction bases unmatched: 4. Looked up from germline, CDR1 is SGHAT and CDR2 is FQNNGV. The length of the CDR3 is 16 residues. Written as DNA, the CDR3 is TGTGCCAGCAGCTCCCTAGCGGGGGGACCCAAAAACATTCAGTACTTC. It translates to CASSSLAGGPKNIQYF. Filled out from reference TRBV11-2 and TRBJ2-4, the complete variable domain reads EAGVAQSPRYKIIEKRQSVAFWCNPISGHATLYWYQQILGQGPKLLIQFQNNGVVDDSQLPKDRFSAERLKGVDSTLKIQPAKLEDSAVYLCASSSLAGGPKNIQYFGAGTRLSVL.

The V and J genes are TRBV7-6 and TRBJ1-1; D is unclear. Trimming shortened V by 1 base and J by 1 base, and 7 bases separated the two germline ends. Germline V CDR1 and CDR2: SGHVS, FNYEAQ. The CDR3 runs to 14 residues. CDR3 bases: TGTGCCAGCAGCTTAGGGGCGGGGAACACTGAAGCTTTCTTT. It yields the protein CASSLGAGNTEAFF.

This clone has a single count. The gene calls are TRBV2 and TRBJ1-2, with 7 positions matching TRBD1. This CDR3 comprises 14 residues. V shed 2 bases, J shed 4 bases, and the junction held 4 bases outside the gene matches. From germline, CDR1 is SNHLY and CDR2 FYNNEI. The CDR3 nucleotides read TGTGCCAGCAGTGAACAGGGGGAGAGCTATGGCTACACCTTC. Amino acid sequence: CASSEQGESYGYTF.

V gene TRBV5-5 combines with J gene TRBJ1-5; TRBD1 is a possible D gene (5 bases). The CDR3 extends over 16 amino acids. V shed 0 bases and J shed 6 bases, with 16 bases lying between them. CDR1 is SGHKS and CDR2 is YYEKEE in the germline V gene (reference sequence). CDR3 residues: CASSLDNKGLGQPQHF. The CDR3 DNA is TGTGCCAGCAGCTTGGATAATAAGGGGCTCGGTCAGCCCCAGCATTTT.

The chain joins TRBV7-2 to TRBJ1-3; TRBD1 matches at 7 bases. With V trimmed by 5 bases and J by 4 bases, 2 bases remained unmatched. Germline assignment: CDR1 SGHTA and CDR2 FQGNSA. The length of the CDR3 is 13 residues. The CDR3 coding sequence is TGTGCCAGCAGCCCAGGGGGGGGAAACACCATATATTTT. Translated: CASSPGGGNTIYF.

The rearrangement links TRBV6-5 to TRBJ1-1, with 7 bases lining up with TRBD1. The CDR3 is 14 amino acids. In germline, CDR1 is MNHEY, CDR2 SVGAGI. Trimming removed 0 bases from V and 7 bases from J; junction bases left unmatched: 5. CDR3 amino acids: CASSYSAGGDEAFF. CDR3 in DNA: TGTGCCAGCAGTTACTCGGCAGGGGGTGATGAAGCTTTCTTT.

This clone was observed a few times. The chain couples TRBV6-5 to TRBJ2-7; TRBD1 matches 7 bases. Germline trimming cut 5 bases from V and 4 bases from J; bases unmatched to any gene: 5. Germline loops: CDR1 MNHEY, CDR2 SVGAGI. The CDR3 is 13 amino acids. For the CDR3, the DNA is TGTGCCAGCAGTACCGGGACAGTTTACGAGCAGTACTTC. This encodes CASSTGTVYEQYF.

The chain has TRBV9 and TRBJ2-5; D remains ambiguous. CDR1 is SGDLS, CDR2 YYNGEE, per germline. This CDR3 has 12 residues. V lost 4 bases to trimming and J lost 5 bases, with 9 bases between them. The CDR3 DNA sequence: TGTGCCAGCAGCTTGGCCGGGGAGACCCAGTACTTC. It specifies CASSLAGETQYF. The variable domain in full, with the rest retrieved from reference TRBV9 and TRBJ2-5, is DSGVTQTPKHLITATGQRVTLRCSPRSGDLSVYWYQQSLDQGLQFLIQYYNGEERAKGNILERFSAQQFPDLHSELNLSSLELGDSALYFCASSLAGETQYFGPGTRLLVL.

The chain has TRBV2 and TRBJ1-1, with TRBD1 as a possible D gene (5 bases). V was shortened by 4 bases and J by 7 bases, with 13 bases between the two germline ends. CDR3 size: 13 residues. Germline CDR1 reads SNHLY; CDR2 reads FYNNEI. The CDR3 DNA reads as TGTGCCAGCAGTGGGGGCAGGGCCATTGAAGCTTTCTTT. Translation gives CASSGGRAIEAFF. Together with reference TRBV2 and TRBJ1-1, the CDR3 gives the full variable domain: EPEVTQTPSHQVTQMGQEVILRCVPISNHLYFYWYRQILGQKVEFLVSFYNNEISEKSEIFDDQFSVERPDGSNFTLKIRSTKLEDSAMYFCASSGGRAIEAFFGQGTRLTVV.

The rearrangement uses TRBV6-5 and TRBJ1-1; 9 bases fit TRBD1. V was clipped by 0 bases and J by 3 bases; unmatched bases: 5. Per the germline V gene, CDR1 is MNHEY and CDR2 is SVGAGI. This CDR3 has 16 amino acids. Here the CDR3 reads CASSYSGTGKYTEAFF. CDR3 in DNA: TGTGCCAGCAGTTACTCGGGGACAGGGAAATACACTGAAGCTTTCTTT.

The V and J genes are TRBV7-8 and TRBJ2-3; no definite D call. V dropped 2 bases and J dropped 0 bases, with 3 bases sitting between them. Germline-derived CDR1 and CDR2 are SGHVS and FQNEAQ. CDR3 size: 13 residues. The CDR3 region is CASSLYSTDTQYF. The CDR3, as DNA: TGTGCCAGCAGCTTATATAGCACAGATACGCAGTATTTT.

This chain uses TRBV2 with TRBJ2-6; D might be TRBD2 (6 bases). The V gene lost 6 bases and the J gene lost 2 bases, with 8 bases spanning the gap. This CDR3 region has 14 residues. The V gene's germline CDR1 is SNHLY and CDR2 FYNNEI. The CDR3 region is CASRWEAGANVLTF. The DNA for the CDR3 is TGTGCCAGCAGGTGGGAGGCTGGGGCCAACGTCCTGACTTTC.

This clone was detected only a few times. This chain uses TRBV18 with TRBJ2-3; D uncertain. Trimming cost V 3 bases and J 2 bases, with 3 bases left between them. Germline CDR1 KGHSH, CDR2 LQKENI. The CDR3 is 12 amino acids. The CDR3 region is CASSPYTDTQYF. In DNA, the CDR3 is TGTGCCAGCTCACCGTACACAGATACGCAGTATTTT.

This chain joins TRBV18 and TRBJ1-3; D is unresolved. V gave up 2 bases and J gave up 3 bases, with 8 bases separating them. The CDR3 consists of 14 residues. The germline V gene has CDR1 KGHSH and CDR2 LQKENI. The CDR3 protein is CASSPGGFGNTIYF. The CDR3 DNA reads TGTGCCAGCTCACCAGGAGGTTTTGGAAACACCATATATTTT.

V usage is TRBV6-5 and J usage is TRBJ2-7; D perhaps matches TRBD1 (6 bases). The CDR3 extends over 14 amino acids. Deletions cut 6 bases from V and 4 bases from J, with 16 bases between. Germline V CDR1 and CDR2: MNHEY, SVGAGI. The CDR3 here is CASRTQGRGYEQYF. The CDR3 coding sequence is TGTGCCAGCAGAACCCAGGGAAGGGGGTACGAGCAGTACTTC.